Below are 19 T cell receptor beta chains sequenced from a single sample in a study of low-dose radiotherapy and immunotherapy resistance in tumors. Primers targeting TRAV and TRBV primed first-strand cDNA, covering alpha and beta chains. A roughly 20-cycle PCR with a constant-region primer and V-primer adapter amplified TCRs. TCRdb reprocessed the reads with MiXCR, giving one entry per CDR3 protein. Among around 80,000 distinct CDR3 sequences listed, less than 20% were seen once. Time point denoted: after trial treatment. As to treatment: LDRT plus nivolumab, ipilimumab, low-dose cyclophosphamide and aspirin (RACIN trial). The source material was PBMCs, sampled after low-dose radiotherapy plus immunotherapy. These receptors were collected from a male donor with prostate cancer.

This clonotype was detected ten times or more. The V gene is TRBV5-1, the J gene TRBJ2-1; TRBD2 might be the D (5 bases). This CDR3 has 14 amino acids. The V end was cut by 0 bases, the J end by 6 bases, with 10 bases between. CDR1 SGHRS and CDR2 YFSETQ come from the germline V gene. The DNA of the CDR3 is TGCGCCAGCAGCTTGGCATCGGGAACCAATGAGCAGTTCTTC. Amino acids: CASSLASGTNEQFF.

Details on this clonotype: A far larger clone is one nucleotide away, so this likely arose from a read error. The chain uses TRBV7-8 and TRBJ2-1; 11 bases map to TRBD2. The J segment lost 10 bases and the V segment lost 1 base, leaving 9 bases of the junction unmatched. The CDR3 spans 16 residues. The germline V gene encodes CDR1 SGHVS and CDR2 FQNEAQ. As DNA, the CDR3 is TGTGCCAGCAGCTTAGGGGGACTAGCGGAAGACTACGAGCAGTTCTTC. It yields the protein CASSLGGLAEDYEQFF.

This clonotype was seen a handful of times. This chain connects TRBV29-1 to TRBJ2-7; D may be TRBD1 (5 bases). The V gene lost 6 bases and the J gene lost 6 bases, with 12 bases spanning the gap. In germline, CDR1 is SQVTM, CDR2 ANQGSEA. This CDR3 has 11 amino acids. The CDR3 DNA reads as TGCAGCGTATCCCAGGGTGGCGAGCAGTACTTC. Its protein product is CSVSQGGEQYF.

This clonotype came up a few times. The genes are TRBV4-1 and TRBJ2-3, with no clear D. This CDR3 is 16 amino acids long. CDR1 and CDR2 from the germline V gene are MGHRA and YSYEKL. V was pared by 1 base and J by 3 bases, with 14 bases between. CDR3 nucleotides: TGCGCCAGCAGCCAAGTTAACCTTGTAGTGACAGATACGCAGTATTTT. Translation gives CASSQVNLVVTDTQYF.

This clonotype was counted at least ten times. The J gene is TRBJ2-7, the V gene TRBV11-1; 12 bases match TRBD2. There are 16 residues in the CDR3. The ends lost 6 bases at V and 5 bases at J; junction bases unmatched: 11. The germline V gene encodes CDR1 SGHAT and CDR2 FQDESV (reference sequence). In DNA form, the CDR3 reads TGTGCCAGCAGACAACTAGCGGGAGGTCCCATCGACGAGCAGTACTTC. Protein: CASRQLAGGPIDEQYF.

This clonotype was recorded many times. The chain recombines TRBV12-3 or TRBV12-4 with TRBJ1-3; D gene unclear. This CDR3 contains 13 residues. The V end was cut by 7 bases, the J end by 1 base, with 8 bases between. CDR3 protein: CASTPFSGNTIYF. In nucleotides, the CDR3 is TGTGCCAGCACCCCTTTTTCTGGAAACACCATATATTTT.

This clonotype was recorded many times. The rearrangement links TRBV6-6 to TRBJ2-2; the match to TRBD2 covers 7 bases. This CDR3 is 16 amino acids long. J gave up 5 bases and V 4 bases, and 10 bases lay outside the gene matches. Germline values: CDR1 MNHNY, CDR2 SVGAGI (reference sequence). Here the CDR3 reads CASSLGREVWTGELFF. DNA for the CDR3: TGTGCCAGCAGTTTGGGGAGGGAGGTCTGGACCGGGGAGCTGTTTTTT.

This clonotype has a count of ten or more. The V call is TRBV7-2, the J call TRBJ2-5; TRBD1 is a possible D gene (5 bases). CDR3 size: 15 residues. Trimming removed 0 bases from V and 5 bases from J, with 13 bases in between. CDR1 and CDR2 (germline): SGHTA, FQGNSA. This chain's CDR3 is CASSLAAGPRETQYF. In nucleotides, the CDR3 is TGTGCCAGCAGCTTAGCCGCAGGGCCCCGGGAGACCCAGTACTTC.

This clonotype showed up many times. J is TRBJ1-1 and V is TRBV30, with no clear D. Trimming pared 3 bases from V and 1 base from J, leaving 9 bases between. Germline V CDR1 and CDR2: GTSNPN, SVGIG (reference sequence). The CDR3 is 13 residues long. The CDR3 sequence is CAWSPGRNTEAFF. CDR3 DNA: TGTGCCTGGAGCCCAGGCAGGAACACTGAAGCTTTCTTT.

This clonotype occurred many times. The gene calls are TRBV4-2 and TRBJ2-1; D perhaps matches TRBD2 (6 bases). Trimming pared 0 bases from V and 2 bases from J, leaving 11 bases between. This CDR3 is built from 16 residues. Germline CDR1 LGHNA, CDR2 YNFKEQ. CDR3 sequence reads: CASSQDLASTYNEQFF. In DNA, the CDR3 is TGTGCCAGCAGCCAAGATCTAGCGAGTACCTACAATGAGCAGTTCTTC.

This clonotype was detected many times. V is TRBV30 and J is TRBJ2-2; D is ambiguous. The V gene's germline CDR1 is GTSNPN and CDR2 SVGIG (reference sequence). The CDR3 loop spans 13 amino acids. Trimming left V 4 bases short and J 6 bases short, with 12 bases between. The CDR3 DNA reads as TGTGCCTGGACCAGTGTACGAGCCGGGGAGCTGTTTTTT. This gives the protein CAWTSVRAGELFF.

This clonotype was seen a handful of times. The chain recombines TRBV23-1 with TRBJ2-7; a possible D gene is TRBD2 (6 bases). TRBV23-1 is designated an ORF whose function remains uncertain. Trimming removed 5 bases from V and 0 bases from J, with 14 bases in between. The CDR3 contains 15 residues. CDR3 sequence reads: CASSVSRGFSYEQYF. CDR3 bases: TGCGCCAGCAGTGTTTCTCGGGGGTTCTCCTACGAGCAGTACTTC.

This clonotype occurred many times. CDR3 coding DNA: TGCGCCAGCAGTCCCCCAGGGGCGCGGACCGGGGAGCTGTTTTTT. This codes for CASSPPGARTGELFF. The chain uses TRBV23-1 and TRBJ2-2, with a possible D match to TRBD1 (6 bases). TRBV23-1 is recorded as an ORF, its role being uncertain. V lost 4 bases, J lost 5 bases, and 14 bases lay in between. The CDR3 sequence is 15 residues long.

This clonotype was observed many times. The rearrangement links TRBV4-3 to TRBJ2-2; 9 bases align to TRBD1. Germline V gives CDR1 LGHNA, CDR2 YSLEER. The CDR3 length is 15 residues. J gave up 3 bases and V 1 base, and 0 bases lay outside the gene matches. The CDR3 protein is CASSQGDRDTGELFF. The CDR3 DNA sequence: TGCGCCAGCAGCCAAGGGGACAGGGACACCGGGGAGCTGTTTTTT.

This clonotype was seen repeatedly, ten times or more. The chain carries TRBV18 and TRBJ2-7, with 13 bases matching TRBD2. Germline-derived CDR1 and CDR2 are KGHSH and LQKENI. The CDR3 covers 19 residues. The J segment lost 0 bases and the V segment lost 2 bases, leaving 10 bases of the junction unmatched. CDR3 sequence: CASSPVYGLAGVSSYEQYF. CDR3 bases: TGTGCCAGCTCACCAGTTTATGGACTAGCGGGGGTGAGCTCCTACGAGCAGTACTTC.

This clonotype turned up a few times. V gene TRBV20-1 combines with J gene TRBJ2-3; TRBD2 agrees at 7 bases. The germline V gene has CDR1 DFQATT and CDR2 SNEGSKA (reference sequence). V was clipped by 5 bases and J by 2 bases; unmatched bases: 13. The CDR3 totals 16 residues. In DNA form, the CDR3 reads TGCAGTGCTGGGGGTACGGCTAGCGGTTTCACAGATACGCAGTATTTT. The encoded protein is CSAGGTASGFTDTQYF.

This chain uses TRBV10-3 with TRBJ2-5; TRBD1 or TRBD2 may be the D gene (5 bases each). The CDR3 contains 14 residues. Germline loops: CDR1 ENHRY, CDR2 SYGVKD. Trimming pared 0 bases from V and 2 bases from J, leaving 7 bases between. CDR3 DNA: TGTGCCATCAGTGAGTCGAGGGGTCAAGAGACCCAGTACTTC. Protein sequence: CAISESRGQETQYF.

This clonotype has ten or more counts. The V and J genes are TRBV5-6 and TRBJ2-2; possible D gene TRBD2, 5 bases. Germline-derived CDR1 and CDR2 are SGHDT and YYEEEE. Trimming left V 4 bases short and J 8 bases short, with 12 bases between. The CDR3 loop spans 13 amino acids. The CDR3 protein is CASSPRGPGELFF. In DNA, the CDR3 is TGTGCCAGCAGCCCGAGAGGGCCAGGGGAGCTGTTTTTT.

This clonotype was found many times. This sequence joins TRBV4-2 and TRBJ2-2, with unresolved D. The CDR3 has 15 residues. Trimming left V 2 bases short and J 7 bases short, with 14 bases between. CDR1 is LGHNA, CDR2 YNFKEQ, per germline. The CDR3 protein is CASSQSVASVGELFF. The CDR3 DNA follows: TGTGCCAGCAGCCAATCGGTCGCAAGCGTCGGGGAGCTGTTTTTT.